The rows below give T cell receptor beta chains drawn from one sample of a study of T cell responses to AZD1222 COVID-19 vaccine. This table comes from immunoSEQ multiplex PCR, and its TCRdb copy is limited to in-frame clones, with some not included. There are about 170,000 clones in the sample; 92% occur only once, and 1.6% lies in the top ten. The sequences come from peripheral blood, collected on day 0 of AZD1222 vaccination. The receptors here all came from an adult in good health. Each CDR3 is given with its conserved first and last residue. The D gene is left open where the match is weak. Not every row has a clone size; where given, it reads once, few, many or a size class.

j_call: TRBJ2-3; v_call: TRBV9; d_call: TRBD2; clone_size: -; cdr3_aa: CASNKASGSRTQYF; cdr3_nt: TGTGCCAGCAATAAGGCTAGCGGGAGTCGTACGCAGTATTTT
j_call: TRBJ1-1; v_call: TRBV5-4; d_call: -; clone_size: -; cdr3_aa: CASSPMYGSTEAFF; cdr3_nt: TGTGCCAGCAGCCCCATGTACGGCTCCACTGAAGCTTTCTTT
j_call: TRBJ2-5; v_call: TRBV2; d_call: TRBD1; clone_size: -; cdr3_aa: CASRATGVPKETQYF; cdr3_nt: TGTGCCAGCAGAGCGACAGGGGTCCCCAAAGAGACCCAGTACTTC
j_call: TRBJ2-6; v_call: TRBV9; d_call: TRBD1; clone_size: -; cdr3_aa: CASSFRDRGSSGANVLTF; cdr3_nt: TGTGCCAGCAGCTTCAGGGACAGGGGCAGCTCTGGGGCCAACGTCCTGACTTTC
j_call: TRBJ1-1; v_call: TRBV29-1; d_call: -; clone_size: -; cdr3_aa: CSVQIRGGLGAFF; cdr3_nt: TGCAGCGTCCAAATAAGGGGGGGGCTCGGAGCTTTCTTT
j_call: TRBJ2-3; v_call: TRBV6-5; d_call: -; clone_size: -; cdr3_aa: CASSYSTYSSDTQYF; cdr3_nt: TGTGCCAGCAGTTATTCAACCTACAGCAGTGATACGCAGTATTTT
j_call: TRBJ2-7; v_call: TRBV11-2; d_call: -; clone_size: -; cdr3_aa: CASSLDLYEQYF; cdr3_nt: TGTGCCAGCAGCTTAGACCTATACGAGCAGTACTTC
j_call: TRBJ2-6; v_call: TRBV18; d_call: -; clone_size: -; cdr3_aa: CASSQPKLTAGANVLTF; cdr3_nt: TGTGCCAGCTCACAGCCGAAGTTGACAGCTGGGGCCAACGTCCTGACTTTC
j_call: TRBJ2-1; v_call: TRBV2; d_call: TRBD2; clone_size: -; cdr3_aa: CASSGLAGSYNEQFF; cdr3_nt: TGTGCCAGCAGTGGTCTAGCGGGATCCTACAATGAGCAGTTCTTC
j_call: TRBJ1-5; v_call: TRBV12-1; d_call: -; clone_size: -; cdr3_aa: CASTKETGGRNQPQHF; cdr3_nt: TGTGCCAGCACCAAGGAGACAGGGGGCCGCAATCAGCCCCAGCATTTT
j_call: TRBJ1-2; v_call: TRBV5-1; d_call: TRBD1; clone_size: -; cdr3_aa: CASSLWTGDYGYTF; cdr3_nt: TGCGCCAGCAGCTTGTGGACAGGGGATTATGGCTACACCTTC
j_call: TRBJ2-7; v_call: TRBV6-6; d_call: TRBD2; clone_size: -; cdr3_aa: CASSYLFAGGYEQYF; cdr3_nt: TGTGCCAGCAGTTACTTGTTTGCGGGGGGCTACGAGCAGTACTTC
j_call: TRBJ2-3; v_call: TRBV5-6; d_call: TRBD2; clone_size: -; cdr3_aa: CASSGILAGGPVYF; cdr3_nt: TGTGCCAGCAGCGGTATACTAGCGGGGGGGCCTGTGTATTTT
j_call: TRBJ1-3; v_call: TRBV5-1; d_call: -; clone_size: few; cdr3_aa: CASSLASGPGNTIYF; cdr3_nt: TGCGCCAGCAGCTTGGCATCGGGGCCTGGAAACACCATATATTTT
j_call: TRBJ1-2; v_call: TRBV24-1; d_call: -; clone_size: -; cdr3_aa: CATSDYRDGYTF; cdr3_nt: TGTGCCACCAGTGATTACAGGGATGGCTACACCTTC
j_call: TRBJ2-7; v_call: TRBV7-9; d_call: TRBD1; clone_size: -; cdr3_aa: CASSFGQGAAEQYF; cdr3_nt: TGTGCCAGCAGCTTTGGACAGGGGGCGGCGGAGCAGTACTTC
j_call: TRBJ1-1; v_call: TRBV14; d_call: -; clone_size: -; cdr3_aa: CASSSGRVTEAFF; cdr3_nt: TGTGCCAGCAGCAGTGGAAGGGTTACTGAAGCTTTCTTT
j_call: TRBJ2-2; v_call: TRBV6-2/TRBV6-3; d_call: -; clone_size: -; cdr3_aa: CASSYRGRTGELFF; cdr3_nt: TGTGCCAGCAGTTACAGGGGCCGTACCGGGGAGCTGTTTTTT